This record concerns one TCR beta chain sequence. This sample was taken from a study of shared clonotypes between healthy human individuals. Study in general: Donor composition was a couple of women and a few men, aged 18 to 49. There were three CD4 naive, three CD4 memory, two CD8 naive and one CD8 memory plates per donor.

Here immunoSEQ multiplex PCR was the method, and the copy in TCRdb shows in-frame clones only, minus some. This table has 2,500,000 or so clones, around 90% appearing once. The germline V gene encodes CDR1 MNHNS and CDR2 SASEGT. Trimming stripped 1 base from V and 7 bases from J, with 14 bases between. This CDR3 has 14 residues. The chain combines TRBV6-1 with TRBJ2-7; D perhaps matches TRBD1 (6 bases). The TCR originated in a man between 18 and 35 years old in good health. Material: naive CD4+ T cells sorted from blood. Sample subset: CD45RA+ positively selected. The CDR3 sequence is CASSEGQVPREQYF. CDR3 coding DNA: TGTGCCAGCAGTGAAGGACAGGTACCTCGGGAGCAGTACTTC.